Listed here is a single T cell receptor (beta chain). The target antigen is unknown. CDR3 length equals 13 residues. Trimming took 4 bases from V and 1 from J, leaving 7 bases between them. Germline lookup yields CDR1 SNHLY and CDR2 FYNNEI. The data derive from a study of identical twins. The study's findings and limits: With abundant cord blood beta clonotypes, insertions were fewer; memory repertoires showed no such pattern.

TCRdb used MiXCR to reprocess the 5' RACE reads, holding one entry per CDR3 protein. The sample comprises 500,000 to 600,000 distinct CDR3 sequences, under 25% of which are singletons, and 0.91% rests with the top ten. The data were also submitted as part of a second study, on T cells expressing NK-cell markers.

The chain recombines TRBV2 with TRBJ2-5; D not resolved. The source material was CD4+ T cells sorted from blood. The receptor comes from a woman aged 18-29 years in good health. The CDR3 nucleotides are TGTGCCAGCAGTGGCGAGACCCAAGAGACCCAGTACTTC. Translation gives CASSGETQETQYF.